This T cell receptor beta chain was recovered during a study of CD4 T cells in relation to SARS-CoV-2 and coronaviruses. Study details: Of the patients, about 8 were male, a few female, two Hispanic.

Germline values: CDR1 SGHTA, CDR2 FQGTGA. The CDR3 has 15 residues. With 5 bases clipped from V and 9 bases from J, the junction kept 9 bases outside the gene matches. Uncultured naive and memory CD4+ T cells supplied DNA for deep TCR-beta sequencing. Some clones are missing from TCRdb's copy, which holds only in-frame ones; the method was immunoSEQ multiplex PCR. Of some 11,000 clones detected, 75% to 90% appear once; the ten largest clones hold about 2.2%. Note on this clone: Antigen unknown.

Study outcomes and limitations: Crossreactivity was assessed only for spike protein, not other viral proteins.

Naive and memory CD4+ T cells were separated from cryopreserved PBMCs. The sequence came from an adult with COVID-19. J is TRBJ2-1 and V is TRBV7-3; 11 bases match TRBD2. Sequencing was done on a sample of naive CD4+ T cells from PBMCs. Stated subset: naive CD4+ T cells isolated by negative enrichment. This CDR3 is CASSVLAGERGEQFF. The CDR3 coding sequence is TGTGCCAGCAGCGTACTAGCGGGGGAGAGGGGTGAGCAGTTCTTC. The full variable domain, in which reference TRBV7-3 and TRBJ2-1 provide the parts outside the CDR3, is GAGVSQTPSNKVTEKGKYVELRCDPISGHTALYWYRQSLGQGPEFLIYFQGTGAADDSGLPNDRFFAVRPEGSVSTLKIQRTERGDSAVYLCASSVLAGERGEQFFGPGTRLTVL.